Presented here are 23 T cell receptor beta chains from one specimen sequenced in a study of T cell repertoires in cytomegalovirus infection. Their antigens are not known. TCRdb analysed the reads with MiXCR anew, one entry per CDR3 protein. The profile shows about 920,000 distinct CDR3 sequences, roughly 30% of them singletons. The sequenced sample was cultured CD8+ T cells from PBMCs, obtained from culture after CMV antigen stimulation. The origin of the receptors is a human donor in good health (CMV status not recorded). Some clones in this sample may be carry-over from other donors' samples.

Comment on this clonotype: The junction departs from the called germline gene at one end, perhaps through a read error. This chain links TRBV29-1 with TRBJ2-1, with TRBD2 as a possible D gene (5 bases). Germline V gene data show CDR1 as SQVTM and CDR2 as ANQGSEA. This CDR3 is 13 amino acids long. CDR3 in amino acids: CSVEGTFANEQFF. The CDR3 DNA reads as TGCAGCGTTGAAGGGACTTTCGCCAATGAACAGTTCTTC.

This chain joins TRBV28 and TRBJ2-1, with D unresolved. Germline loops: CDR1 MDHEN, CDR2 SYDVKM. The CDR3 loop spans 13 amino acids. Trimming stripped 6 bases from V and 6 bases from J, with 12 bases between. CDR3 sequence: CASRPPGFNEQFF. The CDR3 bases are TGTGCCAGCAGACCACCCGGATTCAATGAGCAGTTCTTC.

The gene calls are TRBV4-2 and TRBJ2-3; TRBD2 is a possible D gene (7 bases). Germline CDR1 LGHNA, CDR2 YNFKEQ. V was trimmed by 0 bases and J by 1 base, leaving 14 bases between them. This CDR3 contains 17 residues. CDR3 DNA: TGTGCCAGCAGCCAAGATCGAAGGGGGGGGCGCACAGATACGCAGTATTTT. Protein sequence: CASSQDRRGGRTDTQYF.

This clonotype was recorded a few times. The CDR3 sequence: CATSRRTLEGETQYF. The DNA of the CDR3 is TGTGCCACTAGCAGGAGGACACTCGAAGGGGAGACCCAGTACTTC. V usage is TRBV6-1 and J usage is TRBJ2-5; D tentatively fits TRBD1 or TRBD2 (5 bases each). Trimming removed 10 bases from V and 5 bases from J, with 23 bases in between. CDR1 is MNHNS and CDR2 is SASEGT in the germline V gene. The CDR3 consists of 15 residues.

This chain links TRBV20-1 with TRBJ2-6, with unresolved D. V was pared by 3 bases and J by 0 bases, with 12 bases between. The CDR3 has 16 residues. Germline CDR1 reads DFQATT; CDR2 reads SNEGSKA (reference sequence). The CDR3 region has the DNA TGCAGTGCTAGGAAGAGACCCAGCTCTGGGGCCAACGTCCTGACTTTC. It translates to CSARKRPSSGANVLTF.

The chain has TRBV7-2 and TRBJ2-2; D is possibly TRBD1 or TRBD2 (7 bases each). The CDR3 has 17 residues. Looked up from germline, CDR1 is SGHTA and CDR2 is FQGNSA. V lost 8 bases and J 0 bases, leaving 19 bases between the germline ends. DNA of the CDR3: TGTGCCAGCGGGGGGGACAGACTAAGTGCGAACACCGGGGAGCTGTTTTTT. It codes for CASGGDRLSANTGELFF.

The V gene is TRBV6-5, the J gene TRBJ1-1, with D possibly matching TRBD1 (5 bases). CDR3 length: 15 residues. Trimming shortened V by 1 base and J by 0 bases, and 9 bases separated the two germline ends. Germline V gives CDR1 MNHEY, CDR2 SVGAGI. CDR3 DNA: TGTGCCAGCAGTTACTATGGAGGGGTGAACACTGAAGCTTTCTTT. Translation gives CASSYYGGVNTEAFF.

This clonotype was observed many times. The CDR3 nucleotides read TGTGCCACCAGTGATTCGCGGAAGGGTGGTTACAATGAGCAGTTCTTC. Amino acid sequence: CATSDSRKGGYNEQFF. The rearrangement uses TRBV24-1 and TRBJ2-1; unclear D gene. Germline assignment: CDR1 KGHDR and CDR2 SFDVKD. The V gene lost 2 bases and the J gene lost 4 bases, with 14 bases spanning the gap. The CDR3 is 16 amino acids.

In the case of this clonotype: This may be a read error: a much more frequent sequence differs by one nucleotide. V usage is TRBV6-5 and J usage is TRBJ1-1; D is unclear. The CDR3 runs 10 residues. CDR1 MNHEY and CDR2 SVGAGI come from the germline V gene. With 8 bases removed from V and 4 bases from J, the gap between germline ends came to 5 bases. The DNA of the CDR3 is TGTGCCAGCTGGGGCACTGAAGCTTTCTTT. Translated: CASWGTEAFF.

This chain joins TRBV7-2 and TRBJ1-1, with 12 positions matching TRBD1. The CDR3 covers 14 residues. The V and J ends lost 4 bases and 10 bases, in that order; junction bases with no gene match: 7. In germline, CDR1 is SGHTA, CDR2 FQGNSA. CDR3 DNA sequence: TGTGCCAGCAGCTGGGGACAGGGGGCATTAGGAGCTTTCTTT. It is translated as CASSWGQGALGAFF.

This chain uses TRBV4-3 with TRBJ2-3, with D perhaps assigned TRBD1 or TRBD2 (6 bases each). The V end lost 1 base, the J end lost 2 bases, and 19 bases lay between the germline ends. CDR1 LGHNA and CDR2 YSLEER come from the germline V gene. This CDR3 has 18 residues. The CDR3 here is CASSQVIRTGADTDTQYF. CDR3 DNA: TGCGCCAGCAGCCAAGTCATCAGGACGGGGGCAGACACAGATACGCAGTATTTT.

This clonotype was recorded a few times. The chain joins TRBV15 to TRBJ2-5; D is possibly TRBD2 (5 bases). In germline, CDR1 is LNHNV, CDR2 YYDKDF (reference sequence). Trimming removed 2 bases from V and 0 bases from J, with 10 bases in between. The CDR3 is 15 amino acids. CDR3 sequence reads: CATSRTPGYQETQYF. CDR3 sequence (DNA): TGTGCCACCAGCAGAACTCCGGGGTACCAAGAGACCCAGTACTTC.

This clonotype has a handful of counts. The CDR3 sequence: CASSSPYSTRVTYEQYV. The CDR3, as DNA: TGTGCCAGCAGCTCCCCCTACTCCACCAGGGTAACCTACGAGCAGTACGTC. The chain employs TRBV11-2 and TRBJ2-7; D is perhaps TRBD1 (5 bases). The CDR3 consists of 17 residues. V lost 4 bases, J lost 2 bases, and 21 bases lay in between. Germline CDR1 is SGHAT and CDR2 is FQNNGV.

This clonotype was counted a few times. This rearrangement joins TRBV28 to TRBJ2-5, with D hard to call. The CDR3 is 14 amino acids. Trimming stripped 4 bases from V and 1 base from J, with 10 bases between. Germline values: CDR1 MDHEN, CDR2 SYDVKM. The CDR3 protein is CASSSPAVQETQYF. The CDR3 DNA follows: TGTGCCAGCAGTTCACCGGCGGTCCAAGAGACCCAGTACTTC.

The table lists this clonotype with a few counts. The rearrangement uses TRBV4-2 and TRBJ2-1; no clear D. V lost 0 bases and J 3 bases, leaving 3 bases between the germline ends. The CDR3 is 13 residues long. Per germline, CDR1 LGHNA and CDR2 YNFKEQ. The DNA for the CDR3 is TGTGCCAGCAGCCAAGAAAACTACAATGAGCAGTTCTTC. It yields the protein CASSQENYNEQFF.

This clonotype appeared many times. The chain employs TRBV7-8 and TRBJ1-2; 7 bases fit TRBD1. The J segment lost 6 bases and the V segment lost 7 bases, leaving 8 bases of the junction unmatched. This CDR3 region has 13 residues. The V gene's germline CDR1 is SGHVS and CDR2 FQNEAQ. This CDR3 is CASTVGTVHGYTF. The CDR3 bases are TGTGCCAGCACCGTAGGGACAGTTCATGGCTACACCTTC.

This clonotype was counted ten times or more. This chain connects TRBV7-6 to TRBJ2-1; the match to TRBD2 covers 11 bases. The CDR3 totals 16 residues. In germline, CDR1 is SGHVS, CDR2 FNYEAQ. Trimming removed 5 bases from V and 8 bases from J; junction bases left unmatched: 11. CDR3 protein: CASSLTSGGLFDEQFF. The CDR3 DNA is TGTGCCAGCAGCCTTACTAGCGGGGGCCTTTTTGATGAGCAGTTCTTC.

V usage is TRBV20-1 and J usage is TRBJ2-5, with D maybe TRBD2 (5 bases). Germline V CDR1 and CDR2: DFQATT, SNEGSKA (reference sequence). This CDR3 contains 12 residues. Trimming removed 6 bases from V and 5 bases from J, with 13 bases in between. The CDR3 nucleotides are TGCAGTGCCCCCGGCGGCGGGGAGACCCAGTACTTC. The encoded protein is CSAPGGGETQYF.

The genes are TRBV5-4 and TRBJ2-1, with D maybe TRBD1 (6 bases). The CDR3 is 12 amino acids. The germline CDR1 and CDR2 sequences are SGHNT and YYREEE (reference sequence). V lost 3 bases and J 10 bases, leaving 11 bases between the germline ends. The CDR3 region has the DNA TGTGCCAGCAGCTCCACCAGGGGAGAGCAGTTCTTC. It encodes CASSSTRGEQFF.

This clonotype showed up just a few times. The J gene is TRBJ1-2, the V gene TRBV6-6; a possible D gene is TRBD1 (6 bases). The germline V and J ends were trimmed by 0 bases and 0 bases, with 11 bases remaining between them. The CDR3 sequence is 16 residues long. CDR1 and CDR2 (germline): MNHNY, SVGAGI (reference sequence). The CDR3 sequence is CASSYSGGWPNYGYTF. The CDR3 bases are TGTGCCAGCAGTTACTCAGGGGGGTGGCCTAACTATGGCTACACCTTC.

This clonotype was detected a few times. The chain is built from TRBV6-2 or TRBV6-3 and TRBJ2-2, with TRBD1 matching over 11 bases. The germline V gene has CDR1 MNHEY and CDR2 SVGEGT. The CDR3 sequence is 19 residues long. J gave up 5 bases and V 2 bases, and 13 bases lay outside the gene matches. The CDR3 DNA follows: TGTGCCAGCAGTTACCCGCACTATCCGGGACAGGGGGATACCGGGGAGCTGTTTTTT. Amino acids: CASSYPHYPGQGDTGELFF.

This clonotype was counted only a few times. J is TRBJ2-1 and V is TRBV10-3; 7 bases match TRBD2. Germline V CDR1 and CDR2: ENHRY, SYGVKD. The J segment lost 7 bases and the V segment lost 4 bases, leaving 10 bases of the junction unmatched. The CDR3 contains 15 residues. The CDR3 sequence is CAISGGGYTSNEQFF. CDR3 in DNA: TGTGCCATCAGTGGGGGAGGGTACACCTCTAATGAGCAGTTCTTC.

Concerning this clonotype itself: Possible read error: a much larger clone is one base away. This rearrangement joins TRBV7-2 to TRBJ1-1; D gene ambiguous. CDR1 is SGHTA, CDR2 FQGNSA, per germline. The CDR3 spans 15 residues. Here the CDR3 DNA reads TGTGCCAGCAGCTTCCCGGTTGTGATGAACACTGAAGCTTCCTTT. This translates into CASSFPVVMNTEASF.